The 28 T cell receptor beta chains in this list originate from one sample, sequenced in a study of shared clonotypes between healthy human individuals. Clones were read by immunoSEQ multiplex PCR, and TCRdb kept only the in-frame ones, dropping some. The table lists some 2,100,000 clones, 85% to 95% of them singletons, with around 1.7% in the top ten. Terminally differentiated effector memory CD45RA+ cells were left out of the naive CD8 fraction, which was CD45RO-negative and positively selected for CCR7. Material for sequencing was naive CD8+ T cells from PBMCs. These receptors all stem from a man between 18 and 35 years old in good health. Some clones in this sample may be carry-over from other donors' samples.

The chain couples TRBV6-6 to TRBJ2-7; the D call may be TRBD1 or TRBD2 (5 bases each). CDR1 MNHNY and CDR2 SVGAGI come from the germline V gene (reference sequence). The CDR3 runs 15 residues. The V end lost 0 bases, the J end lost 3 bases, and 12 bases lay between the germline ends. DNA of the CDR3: TGTGCCAGCAGTTACTCGGGGGTGGACTTCTACGAGCAGTACTTC. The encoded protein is CASSYSGVDFYEQYF.

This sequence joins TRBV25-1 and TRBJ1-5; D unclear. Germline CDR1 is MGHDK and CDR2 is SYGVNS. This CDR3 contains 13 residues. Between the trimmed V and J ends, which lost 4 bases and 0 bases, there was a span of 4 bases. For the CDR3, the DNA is TGTGCCAGCAGTGTGAATAGCAATCAGCCCCAGCATTTT. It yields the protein CASSVNSNQPQHF.

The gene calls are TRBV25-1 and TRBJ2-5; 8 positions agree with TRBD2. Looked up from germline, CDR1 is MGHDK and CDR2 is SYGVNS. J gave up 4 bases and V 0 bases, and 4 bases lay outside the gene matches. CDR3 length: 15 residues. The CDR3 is CASSEYSGVGETQYF. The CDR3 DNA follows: TGTGCCAGCAGTGAATATAGCGGGGTCGGAGAGACCCAGTACTTC.

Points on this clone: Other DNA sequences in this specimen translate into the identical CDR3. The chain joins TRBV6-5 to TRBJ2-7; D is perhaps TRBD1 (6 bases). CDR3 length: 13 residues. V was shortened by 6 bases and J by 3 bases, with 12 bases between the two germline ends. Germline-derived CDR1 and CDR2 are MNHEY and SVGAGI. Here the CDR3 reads CASSPGQLYEQYF. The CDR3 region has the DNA TGTGCCAGCAGCCCCGGACAGCTCTACGAGCAGTACTTC.

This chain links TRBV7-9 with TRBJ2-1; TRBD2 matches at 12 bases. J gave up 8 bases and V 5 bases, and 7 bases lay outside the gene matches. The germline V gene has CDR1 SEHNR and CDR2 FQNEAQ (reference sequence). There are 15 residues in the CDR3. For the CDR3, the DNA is TGTGCCAGCAGCCAGACTAGCGGGAGTCTCTATGAGCAGTTCTTC. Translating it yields CASSQTSGSLYEQFF.

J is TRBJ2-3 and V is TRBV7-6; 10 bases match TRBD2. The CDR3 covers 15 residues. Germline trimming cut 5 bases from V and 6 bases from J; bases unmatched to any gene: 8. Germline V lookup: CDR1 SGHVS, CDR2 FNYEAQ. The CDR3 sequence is CASSTTSGEPDTQYF. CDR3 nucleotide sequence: TGTGCCAGCAGCACCACTAGCGGGGAGCCGGATACGCAGTATTTT.

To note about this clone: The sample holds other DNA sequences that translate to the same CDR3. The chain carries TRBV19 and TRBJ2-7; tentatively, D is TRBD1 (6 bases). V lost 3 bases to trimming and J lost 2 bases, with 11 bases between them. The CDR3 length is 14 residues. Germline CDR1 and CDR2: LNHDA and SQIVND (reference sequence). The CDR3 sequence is CASSIGRGPYEQYF. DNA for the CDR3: TGTGCCAGTAGTATTGGCAGGGGCCCCTACGAGCAGTACTTC. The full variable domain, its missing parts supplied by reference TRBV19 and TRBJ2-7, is DGGITQSPKYLFRKEGQNVTLSCEQNLNHDAMYWYRQDPGQGLRLIYYSQIVNDFQKGDIAEGYSVSREKKESFPLTVTSAQKNPTAFYLCASSIGRGPYEQYFGPGTRLTVT.

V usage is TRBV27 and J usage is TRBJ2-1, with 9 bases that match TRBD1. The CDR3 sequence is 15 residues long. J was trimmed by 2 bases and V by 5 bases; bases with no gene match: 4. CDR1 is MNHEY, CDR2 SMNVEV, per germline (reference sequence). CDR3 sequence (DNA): TGTGCCAGCAGTGACGACAGGGGGACCTACAATGAGCAGTTCTTC. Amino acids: CASSDDRGTYNEQFF.

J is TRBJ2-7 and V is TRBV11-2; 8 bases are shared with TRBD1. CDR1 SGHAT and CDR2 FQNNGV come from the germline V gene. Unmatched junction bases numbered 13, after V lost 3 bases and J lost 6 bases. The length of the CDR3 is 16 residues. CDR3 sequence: CASSFSGWTGKAEQYF. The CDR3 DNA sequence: TGTGCCAGCAGCTTCTCCGGGTGGACAGGGAAGGCCGAGCAGTACTTC.

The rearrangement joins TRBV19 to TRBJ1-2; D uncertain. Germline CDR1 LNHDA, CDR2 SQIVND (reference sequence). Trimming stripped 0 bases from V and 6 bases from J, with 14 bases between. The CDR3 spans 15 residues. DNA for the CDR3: TGTGCCAGTAGTATAGATCGAGAAGGTAGCGATGGCTACACCTTC. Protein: CASSIDREGSDGYTF.

The CDR3 DNA reads as TGTGCCACGTCGGGACAGGGGAACACTGAAGCTTTCTTT. The encoded protein is CATSGQGNTEAFF. This sequence joins TRBV6-5 and TRBJ1-1; TRBD1 agrees at 9 bases. Trimming took 10 bases from V and 1 from J; bases not matched to a gene: 4. Germline CDR1 and CDR2: MNHEY and SVGAGI. CDR3 length: 13 amino acids.

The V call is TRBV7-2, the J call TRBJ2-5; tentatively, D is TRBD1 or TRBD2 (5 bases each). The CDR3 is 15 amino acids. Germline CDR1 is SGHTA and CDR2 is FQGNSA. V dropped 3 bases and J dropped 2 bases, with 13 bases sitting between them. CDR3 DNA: TGTGCCAGCAGCTTTACAACGGGACCTCAAGAGACCCAGTACTTC. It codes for CASSFTTGPQETQYF. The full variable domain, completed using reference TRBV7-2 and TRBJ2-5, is GAGVSQSPSNKVTEKGKDVELRCDPISGHTALYWYRQSLGQGLEFLIYFQGNSAPDKSGLPSDRFSAERTGGSVSTLTIQRTQQEDSAVYLCASSFTTGPQETQYFGPGTRLLVL.

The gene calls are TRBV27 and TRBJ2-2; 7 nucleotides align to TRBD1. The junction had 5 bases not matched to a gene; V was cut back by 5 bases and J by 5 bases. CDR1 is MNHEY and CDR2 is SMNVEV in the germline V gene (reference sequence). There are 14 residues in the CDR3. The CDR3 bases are TGTGCCAGCAGTACCCTGGACAGGACCGGGGAGCTGTTTTTT. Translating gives CASSTLDRTGELFF.

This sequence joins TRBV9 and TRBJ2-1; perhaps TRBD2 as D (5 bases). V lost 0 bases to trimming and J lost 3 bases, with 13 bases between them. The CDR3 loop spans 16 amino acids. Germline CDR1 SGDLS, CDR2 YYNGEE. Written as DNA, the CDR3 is TGTGCCAGCAGCGTAGATGAGGGAAATGGCTACAATGAGCAGTTCTTC. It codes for CASSVDEGNGYNEQFF.

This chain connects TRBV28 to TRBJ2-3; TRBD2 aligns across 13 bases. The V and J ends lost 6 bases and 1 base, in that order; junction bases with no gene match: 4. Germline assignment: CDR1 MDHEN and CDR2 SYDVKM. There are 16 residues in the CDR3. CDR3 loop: CASSQGLAGGTDTQYF. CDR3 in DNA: TGTGCCAGCAGCCAAGGACTAGCGGGGGGCACAGATACGCAGTATTTT.

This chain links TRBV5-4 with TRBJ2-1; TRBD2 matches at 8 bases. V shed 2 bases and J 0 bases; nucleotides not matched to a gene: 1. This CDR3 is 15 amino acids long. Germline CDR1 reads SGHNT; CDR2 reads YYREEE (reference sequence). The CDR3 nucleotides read TGTGCCAGCAGCTTTGCGGGAGGCTCCTACAATGAGCAGTTCTTC. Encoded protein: CASSFAGGSYNEQFF.

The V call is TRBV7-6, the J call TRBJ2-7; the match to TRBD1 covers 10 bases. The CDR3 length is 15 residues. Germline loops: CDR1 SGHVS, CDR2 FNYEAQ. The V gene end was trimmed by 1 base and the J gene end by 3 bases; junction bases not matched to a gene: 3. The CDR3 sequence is CASSLGRTGGYEQYF. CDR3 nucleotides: TGTGCCAGCAGCTTAGGTAGGACAGGGGGCTACGAGCAGTACTTC.

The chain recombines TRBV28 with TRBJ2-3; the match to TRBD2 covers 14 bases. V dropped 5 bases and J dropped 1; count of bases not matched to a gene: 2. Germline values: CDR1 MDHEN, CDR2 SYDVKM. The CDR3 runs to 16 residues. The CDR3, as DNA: TGTGCCAGCAGTGGGGGACTAGCGGGGGGCACAGATACGCAGTATTTT. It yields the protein CASSGGLAGGTDTQYF.

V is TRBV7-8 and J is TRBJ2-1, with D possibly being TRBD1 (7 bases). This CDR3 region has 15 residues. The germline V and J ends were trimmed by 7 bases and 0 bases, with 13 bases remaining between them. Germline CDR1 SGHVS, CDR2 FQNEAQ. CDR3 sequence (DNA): TGTGCCAGCATCCCAGGGGGGAGCTCCTACAATGAGCAGTTCTTC. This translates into CASIPGGSSYNEQFF.

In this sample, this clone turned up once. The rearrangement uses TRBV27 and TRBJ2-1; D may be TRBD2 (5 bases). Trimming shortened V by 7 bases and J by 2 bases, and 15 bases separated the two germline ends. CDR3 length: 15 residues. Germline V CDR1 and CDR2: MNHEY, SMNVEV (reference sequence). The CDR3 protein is CASIGTSGTYNEQFF. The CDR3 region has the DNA TGTGCCAGCATAGGAACCAGCGGAACCTACAATGAGCAGTTCTTC.

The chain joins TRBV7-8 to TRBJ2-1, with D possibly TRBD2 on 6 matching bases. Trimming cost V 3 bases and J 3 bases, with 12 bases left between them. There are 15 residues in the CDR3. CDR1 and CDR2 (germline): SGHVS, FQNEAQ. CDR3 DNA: TGTGCCAGCAGCTTCCTTAGCGGACGCTACAATGAGCAGTTCTTC. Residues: CASSFLSGRYNEQFF.

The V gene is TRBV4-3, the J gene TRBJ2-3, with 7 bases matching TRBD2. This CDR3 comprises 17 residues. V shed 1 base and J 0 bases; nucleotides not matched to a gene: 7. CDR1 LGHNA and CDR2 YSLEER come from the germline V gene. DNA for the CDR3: TGCGCCAGCAGCCAAGCTCGACCAGCGGGAAGCACAGATACGCAGTATTTT. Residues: CASSQARPAGSTDTQYF.

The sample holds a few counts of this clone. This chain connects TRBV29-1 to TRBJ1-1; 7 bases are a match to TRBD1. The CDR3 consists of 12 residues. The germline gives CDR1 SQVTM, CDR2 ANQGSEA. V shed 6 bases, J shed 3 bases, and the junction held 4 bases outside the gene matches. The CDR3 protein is CSVPGQYTEAFF. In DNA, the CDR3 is TGCAGCGTACCGGGACAGTACACTGAAGCTTTCTTT.

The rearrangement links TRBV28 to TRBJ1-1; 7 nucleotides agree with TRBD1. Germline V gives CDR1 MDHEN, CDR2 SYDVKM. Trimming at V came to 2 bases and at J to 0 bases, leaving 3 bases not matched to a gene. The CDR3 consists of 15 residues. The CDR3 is CASSLGQAMNTEAFF. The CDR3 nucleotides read TGTGCCAGCAGTTTAGGACAGGCCATGAACACTGAAGCTTTCTTT.

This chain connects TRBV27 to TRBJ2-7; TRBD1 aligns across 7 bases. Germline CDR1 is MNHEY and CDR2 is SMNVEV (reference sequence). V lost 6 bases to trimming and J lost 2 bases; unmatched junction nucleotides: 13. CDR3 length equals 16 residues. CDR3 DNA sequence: TGTGCCAGCAGCCTCTACCCCCGGGACAGCGCCTACGAGCAGTACTTC. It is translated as CASSLYPRDSAYEQYF.

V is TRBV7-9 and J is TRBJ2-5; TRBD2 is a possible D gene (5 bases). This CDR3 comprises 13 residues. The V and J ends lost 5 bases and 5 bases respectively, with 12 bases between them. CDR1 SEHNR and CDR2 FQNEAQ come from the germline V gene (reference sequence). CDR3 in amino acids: CASSLPPGETQYF. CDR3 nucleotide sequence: TGTGCCAGCAGCCTCCCTCCGGGGGAGACCCAGTACTTC.

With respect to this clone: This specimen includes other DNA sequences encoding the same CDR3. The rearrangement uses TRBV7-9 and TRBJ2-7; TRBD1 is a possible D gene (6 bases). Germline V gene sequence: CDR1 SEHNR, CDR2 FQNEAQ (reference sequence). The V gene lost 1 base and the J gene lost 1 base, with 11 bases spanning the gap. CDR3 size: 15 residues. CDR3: CASSLVGTPSYEQYF. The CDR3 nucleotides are TGTGCCAGCAGCTTAGTCGGGACACCGTCCTACGAGCAGTACTTC.

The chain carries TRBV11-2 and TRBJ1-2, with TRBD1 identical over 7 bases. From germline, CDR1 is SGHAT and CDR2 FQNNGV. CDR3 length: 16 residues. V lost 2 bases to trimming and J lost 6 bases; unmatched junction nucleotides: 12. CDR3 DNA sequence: TGTGCCAGCAGCTTATCCCCAACACAGGGGAGACATGGCTACACCTTC. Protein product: CASSLSPTQGRHGYTF.